The 9 T cell receptor beta chains listed next were all sequenced from one sample in a study of blood T cell repertoires in COVID-19. Profiling relied on immunoSEQ multiplex PCR, and the TCRdb table lists in-frame clones only, not all of them. There are around 130,000 clones in the sample; approximately 85% occur only once, and about 3.2% lies in the top ten. Material for sequencing was peripheral blood. These receptors originate from a man in his fifties with acute or convalescent COVID-19.

V gene TRBV7-2 combines with J gene TRBJ2-2; D ambiguous. Germline CDR1 SGHTA, CDR2 FQGNSA. V lost 2 bases, J lost 6 bases, and 7 bases lay in between. This CDR3 is built from 13 residues. CDR3 in amino acids: CASSLRSPGELFF. CDR3 nucleotide sequence: TGTGCCAGCAGCTTAAGGAGCCCCGGGGAGCTGTTTTTT.

V gene TRBV7-8 combines with J gene TRBJ2-1; 9 bases agree with TRBD2. CDR3 length: 17 amino acids. V trimming: 5 bases; J trimming: 11 bases; junction bases outside the gene matches: 19. CDR1 and CDR2 (germline): SGHVS, FQNEAQ. The CDR3 DNA reads TGTGCCAGCAGCGCCCCGAGGGCGGGAGGGGTTGGCGATCAGCAGTTCTTC. Its protein product is CASSAPRAGGVGDQQFF.

The genes are TRBV10-3 and TRBJ1-6; no clear D gene. V shed 3 bases and J shed 7 bases, with 4 bases lying between them. The length of the CDR3 is 12 residues. Germline CDR1 reads ENHRY; CDR2 reads SYGVKD. The DNA of the CDR3 is TGTGCCATCAGTGACCAAAATTCACCCCTCCACTTT. Translation: CAISDQNSPLHF.

The V and J genes are TRBV19 and TRBJ2-5, with TRBD1 identical over 7 bases. Germline values: CDR1 LNHDA, CDR2 SQIVND (reference sequence). CDR3 size: 15 residues. V was clipped by 6 bases and J by 1 base; unmatched bases: 8. Here the CDR3 DNA reads TGTGCCAGTAGCGGTTACAGGGGAACCCAAGAGACCCAGTACTTC. Residues: CASSGYRGTQETQYF.

This chain links TRBV10-3 with TRBJ1-5, with D perhaps TRBD1 (5 bases). There are 14 residues in the CDR3. Germline V lookup: CDR1 ENHRY, CDR2 SYGVKD. Trimming stripped 10 bases from V and 1 base from J, with 14 bases between. The CDR3 loop reads CATFAGGSNQPQHF. The DNA of the CDR3 is TGTGCCACCTTTGCTGGGGGGAGCAATCAGCCCCAGCATTTT.

This chain links TRBV5-1 with TRBJ2-7; D might be TRBD1 (5 bases). Trimming removed 0 bases at V and 1 base at J, with 11 bases between. The germline gives CDR1 SGHRS, CDR2 YFSETQ. This CDR3 comprises 15 residues. This CDR3 reads CASSLAGSLSYEQYF. CDR3 bases: TGCGCCAGCAGCTTGGCAGGGTCTCTATCCTACGAGCAGTACTTC. Full variable domain (remainder filled in from reference TRBV5-1 and TRBJ2-7): KAGVTQTPRYLIKTRGQQVTLSCSPISGHRSVSWYQQTPGQGLQFLFEYFSETQRNKGNFPGRFSGRQFSNSRSEMNVSTLELGDSALYLCASSLAGSLSYEQYFGPGTRLTVT.

This chain uses TRBV9 with TRBJ2-5, with D possibly being TRBD1 (5 bases). The CDR3 is 17 amino acids. V lost 0 bases and J 1 base, leaving 16 bases between the germline ends. Germline loops: CDR1 SGDLS, CDR2 YYNGEE. The CDR3 sequence: CASSVALDTASQETQYF. As DNA, the CDR3 is TGTGCCAGCAGCGTAGCTCTGGACACTGCCTCCCAAGAGACCCAGTACTTC.

The CDR3 reads CSVGRGTGELFF. In nucleotides, the CDR3 is TGCAGCGTTGGGCGGGGCACCGGGGAGCTGTTTTTT. The chain employs TRBV29-1 and TRBJ2-2, with D perhaps TRBD2 (6 bases). The CDR3 has 12 residues. V lost 4 bases and J 4 bases, leaving 7 bases between the germline ends. Germline lookup yields CDR1 SQVTM and CDR2 ANQGSEA.

V is TRBV5-1 and J is TRBJ2-1, with a possible D match to TRBD2 (5 bases). CDR3 size: 14 residues. From germline, CDR1 is SGHRS and CDR2 YFSETQ. V was shortened by 4 bases and J by 5 bases, with 13 bases between the two germline ends. CDR3: CASSVDEGNNEQFF. For the CDR3, the DNA is TGCGCCAGCAGCGTGGACGAGGGAAACAATGAGCAGTTCTTC.